One sample yielded the 31 T cell receptor beta chains listed below, sequenced in a study of Ad26.COV2.S vaccination and SARS-CoV-2 variants. Method: immunoSEQ multiplex PCR; TCRdb's copy keeps in-frame clones and lacks some. The data show a few hundred thousand clones, approximately 92% seen once. Noted treatment: 19 received Ad26.COV2.S at low or high dose, single or two shots; roughly five received placebo; per-sample allocation not given. Collection of the samples took place on day 63 after the first injection of vaccine or placebo. The sample in question was peripheral blood, obtained in a trial of Ad26.COV2.S vaccine versus placebo. Receptor source: a person aged 18-60 years who received the Ad26.COV2.S COVID-19 vaccine or a placebo.

The V call is TRBV11-2, the J call TRBJ1-5; D perhaps matches TRBD1 (6 bases). This CDR3 is 16 amino acids long. V gave up 2 bases and J gave up 2 bases, with 13 bases separating them. From germline, CDR1 is SGHAT and CDR2 FQNNGV. Here the CDR3 DNA reads TGTGCCAGCAGCTTAACGGGGGCGCGGGGCAATCAGCCCCAGCATTTT. This gives the protein CASSLTGARGNQPQHF.

The rearrangement uses TRBV24-1 and TRBJ1-1; D not resolved. Germline CDR1 reads KGHDR; CDR2 reads SFDVKD. The CDR3 runs to 13 residues. Trimming took off 3 bases at V and 3 bases at J, with 7 bases between the two ends. The CDR3 here is CATSDPGDTEAFF. As DNA, the CDR3 is TGTGCCACCAGTGATCCTGGAGACACTGAAGCTTTCTTT.

V is TRBV30 and J is TRBJ1-2; possible D gene TRBD1, 5 bases. This CDR3 has 13 amino acids. The ends were cut back, 5 bases at V and 4 bases at J, with 14 bases in the middle. Germline values: CDR1 GTSNPN, CDR2 SVGIG (reference sequence). In DNA, the CDR3 is TGTGCCTGGTCGGGGGGGTTGAGCTATGGCTACACCTTC. Translation gives CAWSGGLSYGYTF.

The chain uses TRBV19 and TRBJ1-3; no clear D gene. The CDR3 runs to 14 residues. Trimming shortened V by 7 bases and J by 0 bases, and 10 bases separated the two germline ends. Germline CDR1 LNHDA, CDR2 SQIVND (reference sequence). The CDR3 loop reads CASTDWVSGNTIYF. The CDR3, as DNA: TGTGCCAGTACTGATTGGGTCTCTGGAAACACCATATATTTT.

The CDR3 sequence: CASSFGGVYQVGQYF. The CDR3, as DNA: TGTGCCAGCAGTTTTGGCGGAGTCTATCAGGTTGGGCAGTATTTT. V is TRBV27 and J is TRBJ2-3, with no clear D. The V gene's germline CDR1 is MNHEY and CDR2 SMNVEV (reference sequence). The CDR3 spans 15 residues. Trimming removed 3 bases from V and 11 bases from J, with 21 bases in between.

The gene calls are TRBV7-2 and TRBJ2-5, with D perhaps matching TRBD2 (6 bases). The length of the CDR3 is 15 residues. V was shortened by 6 bases and J by 2 bases, with 16 bases between the two germline ends. Looked up from germline, CDR1 is SGHTA and CDR2 is FQGNSA. CDR3 amino acids: CASSPEAGSQETQYF. The DNA for the CDR3 is TGTGCCAGCAGTCCCGAAGCGGGCTCACAAGAGACCCAGTACTTC.

The chain recombines TRBV19 with TRBJ2-2, with D possibly matching TRBD2 (5 bases). This CDR3 contains 14 residues. In germline, CDR1 is LNHDA, CDR2 SQIVND (reference sequence). The ends were cut back, 4 bases at V and 7 bases at J, with 13 bases in the middle. The CDR3 reads CASSSGLTNGELFF. CDR3 nucleotide sequence: TGTGCCAGTAGTAGCGGGCTTACCAACGGGGAGCTGTTTTTT. Variable domain in full (rest from reference TRBV19 and TRBJ2-2): DGGITQSPKYLFRKEGQNVTLSCEQNLNHDAMYWYRQDPGQGLRLIYYSQIVNDFQKGDIAEGYSVSREKKESFPLTVTSAQKNPTAFYLCASSSGLTNGELFFGEGSRLTVL.

This sequence joins TRBV24-1 and TRBJ2-1; D remains unclear. V lost 5 bases and J 6 bases, leaving 10 bases between the germline ends. This CDR3 contains 13 residues. CDR1 is KGHDR and CDR2 is SFDVKD in the germline V gene. The CDR3, as DNA: TGTGCCACCAGTGGAGGATATGTCAATGAGCAGTTCTTC. This codes for CATSGGYVNEQFF.

The chain carries TRBV10-3 and TRBJ2-2; TRBD2 matches 10 bases. The CDR3 sequence is 15 residues long. J gave up 6 bases and V 6 bases, and 7 bases lay outside the gene matches. CDR1 is ENHRY, CDR2 SYGVKD, per germline. In DNA, the CDR3 is TGTGCCATCAGGGGAGCGGGAGGGCCACCCGGGGAGCTGTTTTTT. Translation: CAIRGAGGPPGELFF.

The V gene is TRBV5-4, the J gene TRBJ1-2; TRBD1 agrees at 11 bases. The CDR3 extends over 14 amino acids. The V gene end was trimmed by 4 bases and the J gene end by 4 bases; junction bases not matched to a gene: 3. CDR1 SGHNT and CDR2 YYREEE come from the germline V gene (reference sequence). This CDR3 reads CASSGDRGVYGYTF. The CDR3 DNA is TGTGCCAGCAGCGGGGACAGGGGGGTCTATGGCTACACCTTC. Supplemented by reference TRBV5-4 and TRBJ1-2, the full variable domain reads ETGVTQSPTHLIKTRGQQVTLRCSSQSGHNTVSWYQQALGQGPQFIFQYYREEENGRGNFPPRFSGLQFPNYSSELNVNALELDDSALYLCASSGDRGVYGYTFGSGTRLTVV.

The chain combines TRBV29-1 with TRBJ2-1, with 14 nucleotides matching TRBD2. Per germline, CDR1 SQVTM and CDR2 ANQGSEA. The junction had 5 bases not matched to a gene; V was cut back by 4 bases and J by 0 bases. The CDR3 has 17 residues. The chain's CDR3 is CSVAGLAGGRSYNEQFF. CDR3 in DNA: TGCAGCGTTGCCGGACTAGCGGGAGGTCGCTCCTACAATGAGCAGTTCTTC.

This clone was picked up a small number of times. The V gene is TRBV11-3, the J gene TRBJ2-7, with 8 positions matching TRBD2. CDR1 is SGHNT and CDR2 is YENEEA in the germline V gene. The CDR3 loop spans 15 amino acids. The V segment lost 2 bases and the J segment 3 bases; nucleotides outside the gene matches: 6. The CDR3 nucleotides read TGTGCCAGCAGCTTACTCGGGAGGGCCATCTACGAGCAGTACTTC. This translates into CASSLLGRAIYEQYF.

This chain uses TRBV6-1 with TRBJ1-5; D possibly corresponds to TRBD1 (5 bases). Trimming removed 0 bases from V and 2 bases from J, with 8 bases in between. The germline CDR1 and CDR2 sequences are MNHNS and SASEGT. This CDR3 is built from 15 residues. CDR3 DNA sequence: TGTGCCAGCAGTGAAGCGGGGGGAGGCAATCAGCCCCAGCATTTT. Amino acid sequence: CASSEAGGGNQPQHF.

This chain connects TRBV29-1 to TRBJ1-2, with TRBD1 identical over 7 bases. Germline V gene sequence: CDR1 SQVTM, CDR2 ANQGSEA. The CDR3 sequence is 14 residues long. With 0 bases clipped from V and 8 bases from J, the junction kept 9 bases outside the gene matches. CDR3 sequence reads: CSVEDGRGRRGYTF. For the CDR3, the DNA is TGCAGCGTTGAAGACGGAAGGGGGCGGCGGGGCTACACCTTC.

The CDR3 is CASRAPGGRDNEQFF. For the CDR3, the DNA is TGTGCCAGTAGGGCTCCCGGGGGCCGGGACAATGAGCAGTTCTTC. The J gene is TRBJ2-1, the V gene TRBV19; tentatively, D is TRBD1 or TRBD2 (6 bases each). The CDR3 covers 15 residues. The germline V and J ends were trimmed by 6 bases and 5 bases, with 17 bases remaining between them. Germline V lookup: CDR1 LNHDA, CDR2 SQIVND (reference sequence).

V is TRBV2 and J is TRBJ1-6; D is possibly TRBD1 (5 bases). Trimming left V 6 bases short and J 6 bases short, with 9 bases between. The CDR3 length is 13 residues. CDR1 is SNHLY and CDR2 is FYNNEI in the germline V gene. The chain's CDR3 is CASRGTANSPLHF. The CDR3 DNA reads TGTGCCAGCAGGGGGACGGCTAATTCACCCCTCCACTTT.

The chain couples TRBV5-8 to TRBJ1-5, with a tentative D call TRBD1 (5 bases). Looked up from germline, CDR1 is SGHTS and CDR2 is YDEGEE. Trimming removed 4 bases from V and 3 bases from J, with 11 bases in between. CDR3 length: 14 residues. In DNA, the CDR3 is TGTGCCAGCAGCAGGGGTCCTGACAATCAGCCCCAGCATTTT. Translated: CASSRGPDNQPQHF.

The genes are TRBV19 and TRBJ2-5; no firm D call. This CDR3 has 15 amino acids. Deletions cut 5 bases from V and 2 bases from J, with 15 bases between. In germline, CDR1 is LNHDA, CDR2 SQIVND (reference sequence). CDR3 protein: CASSLYLAVQETQYF. In DNA, the CDR3 is TGTGCCAGTAGTCTTTATCTGGCAGTTCAAGAGACCCAGTACTTC.

This rearrangement joins TRBV19 to TRBJ2-1; D is perhaps TRBD2 (6 bases). Trimming removed 4 bases at V and 8 bases at J, with 18 bases between. The CDR3 covers 15 residues. Germline V gene data show CDR1 as LNHDA and CDR2 as SQIVND (reference sequence). The CDR3 region is CASSTPLNGSYEQFF. DNA for the CDR3: TGTGCCAGTAGTACCCCGCTTAACGGGAGTTATGAGCAGTTCTTC. The variable domain in full, with the rest retrieved from reference TRBV19 and TRBJ2-1, is DGGITQSPKYLFRKEGQNVTLSCEQNLNHDAMYWYRQDPGQGLRLIYYSQIVNDFQKGDIAEGYSVSREKKESFPLTVTSAQKNPTAFYLCASSTPLNGSYEQFFGPGTRLTVL.

This clone was seen only a few times. The chain has TRBV6-6 and TRBJ1-5; perhaps TRBD1 as D (5 bases). CDR1 MNHNY and CDR2 SVGAGI come from the germline V gene (reference sequence). Between the trimmed V and J ends, which lost 7 bases and 5 bases, there was a span of 15 bases. The CDR3 totals 14 residues. Written as DNA, the CDR3 is TGTGCCAGCACTCTCCGGCAGGGTCATCAGCCCCAGCATTTT. As protein: CASTLRQGHQPQHF.

The rearrangement uses TRBV6-1 and TRBJ1-4, with D possibly matching TRBD1 (5 bases). Germline loops: CDR1 MNHNS, CDR2 SASEGT. CDR3 size: 14 residues. Trimming removed 1 base from V and 8 bases from J, with 11 bases in between. The chain's CDR3 is CASSEGSGVEKLFF. CDR3 in DNA: TGTGCCAGCAGTGAAGGTTCGGGGGTGGAAAAACTGTTTTTT.

V and J are TRBV27 and TRBJ2-4; perhaps TRBD2 as D (6 bases). CDR1 is MNHEY and CDR2 is SMNVEV in the germline V gene (reference sequence). V was cut by 2 bases and J by 3 bases, with 14 bases left in between. The CDR3 length is 16 residues. CDR3 sequence: CASSLIGSGYKNIQYF. CDR3 DNA sequence: TGTGCCAGCAGTTTAATCGGTAGCGGCTACAAAAACATTCAGTACTTC.

The chain is built from TRBV29-1 and TRBJ2-2; 9 nucleotides line up with TRBD1. In germline, CDR1 is SQVTM, CDR2 ANQGSEA. V dropped 7 bases and J dropped 3; count of bases not matched to a gene: 3. The CDR3 extends over 13 amino acids. The CDR3 loop is CSAGTGHTGELFF. The CDR3 nucleotides read TGCAGCGCCGGGACAGGGCACACCGGGGAGCTGTTTTTT.

V is TRBV13 and J is TRBJ2-3, with 9 bases aligning to TRBD1. The CDR3 spans 15 residues. V shed 5 bases, J shed 2 bases, and the junction held 5 bases outside the gene matches. CDR1 is PRHDT and CDR2 is FYEKMQ in the germline V gene (reference sequence). The CDR3 DNA sequence: TGTGCCAGCAGCCTGGGACAGGGAAACACAGATACGCAGTATTTT. Protein product: CASSLGQGNTDTQYF.

The chain couples TRBV13 to TRBJ1-4; D unresolved. The CDR3 extends over 16 amino acids. Germline V gene sequence: CDR1 PRHDT, CDR2 FYEKMQ (reference sequence). V was clipped by 5 bases and J by 6 bases, with 19 bases between them. CDR3 coding DNA: TGTGCCAGCAGCCAGAGGGATCGGTATTCGGATGAAAAACTGTTTTTT. Translated, it gives CASSQRDRYSDEKLFF.

The gene calls are TRBV6-6 and TRBJ1-5; D possibly corresponds to TRBD1 (5 bases). The CDR3 covers 13 residues. Germline CDR1 MNHNY, CDR2 SVGAGI (reference sequence). Trimming shortened V by 0 bases and J by 5 bases, and 5 bases separated the two germline ends. The CDR3 DNA reads TGTGCCAGCAGTTACTCAGGGGATCAGCCCCAGCATTTT. Translation: CASSYSGDQPQHF.

V gene TRBV5-1 combines with J gene TRBJ2-2; no clear D gene. The germline CDR1 and CDR2 sequences are SGHRS and YFSETQ. This CDR3 comprises 15 residues. Trimming stripped 0 bases from V and 3 bases from J, with 9 bases between. The CDR3 protein is CASSLAPKDTGELFF. CDR3 bases: TGCGCCAGCAGCTTGGCCCCGAAGGACACCGGGGAGCTGTTTTTT.

As for this clone: This same CDR3 is encoded by further DNA sequences in the sample. The rearrangement uses TRBV5-1 and TRBJ1-3, with 7 bases aligning to TRBD1. The CDR3 loop spans 15 amino acids. After removal of 5 bases from V and 2 bases from J, the junction contained 7 bases not matched to a gene. Germline CDR1 and CDR2: SGHRS and YFSETQ. The CDR3 coding sequence is TGCGCCAGCAGTCCCGACAGGGTAGCTGGAAACACCATATATTTT. This translates into CASSPDRVAGNTIYF.

This rearrangement joins TRBV6-2 or TRBV6-3 to TRBJ2-7, with a tentative D call TRBD1 (5 bases). The CDR3 runs 15 residues. Germline CDR1 MNHEY, CDR2 SVGEGT. Trimming removed 0 bases at V and 6 bases at J, with 15 bases between. The CDR3 sequence is CASSYSQGYDPEQYF. In DNA, the CDR3 is TGTGCCAGCAGTTACTCGCAGGGCTACGATCCCGAGCAGTACTTC.

This clone was detected only once. The chain is built from TRBV5-1 and TRBJ2-1; D uncertain. The CDR3 has 12 residues. V dropped 5 bases and J dropped 4 bases, with 7 bases sitting between them. Germline CDR1 SGHRS, CDR2 YFSETQ. CDR3 in amino acids: CASRAEYNEQFF. CDR3 nucleotides: TGCGCCAGCAGGGCGGAATACAATGAGCAGTTCTTC.

Here the CDR3 DNA reads TGCGCCAGCAGCCAAGATAGCGGACATCCGTCCTACGAGCAGTACTTC. Amino acids: CASSQDSGHPSYEQYF. The rearrangement uses TRBV4-1 and TRBJ2-7, with D possibly being TRBD2 (6 bases). Trimming took off 0 bases at V and 1 base at J, with 13 bases between the two ends. Germline V gene lookup returns CDR1 MGHRA and CDR2 YSYEKL. The length of the CDR3 is 16 residues.